This entry features one TCR beta chain sequence. The antigen is unknown. These data originate in a study of tumor-infiltrating lymphocytes in primary liver carcinoma. A primer matching the constant region was used to make TCR beta cDNA from 500 to 600 ng of total RNA. Sequencing libraries for TCR beta derived from three nested multiplex PCR rounds that used slightly modified ARM-PCR. Each CDR3 protein gets one entry after TCRdb re-called the multiplex PCR reads with MiXCR. Here the sample spans fewer than 350,000 distinct CDR3 sequences, approximately 65% being singletons. Unsorted whole blood supplied the RNA, and germline DNA was extracted too. Overall study findings and caveats: Lesser overlap characterized tumor-adjacent and tumor-blood pairs relative to tumor region pairs.

The origin of this receptor is a man in his forties with primary liver carcinoma and hepatitis B virus infection. What was sequenced was peripheral blood.

The CDR3 nucleotides are TGTGCCAGCAGCCGTCGGACTAGCGAGTTTGATACGCAGTATTTT. This sequence encodes CASSRRTSEFDTQYF. The gene calls are TRBV11-3 and TRBJ2-3; TRBD2 aligns across 9 bases. V gave up 5 bases and J gave up 6 bases; unmatched junction bases: 9. Germline loops: CDR1 SGHNT, CDR2 YENEEA. The CDR3 runs 15 residues.